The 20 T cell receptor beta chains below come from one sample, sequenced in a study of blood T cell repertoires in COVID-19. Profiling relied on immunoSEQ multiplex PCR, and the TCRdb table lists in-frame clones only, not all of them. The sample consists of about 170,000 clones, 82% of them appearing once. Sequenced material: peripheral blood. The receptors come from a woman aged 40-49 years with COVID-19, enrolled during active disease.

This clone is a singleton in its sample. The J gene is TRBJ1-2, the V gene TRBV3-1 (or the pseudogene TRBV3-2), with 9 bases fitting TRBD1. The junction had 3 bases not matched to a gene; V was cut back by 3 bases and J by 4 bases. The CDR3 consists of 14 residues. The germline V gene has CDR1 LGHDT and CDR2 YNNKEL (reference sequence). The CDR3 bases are TGTGCCAGCAGCCAGGGACAGGGTTTCTATGGCTACACCTTC. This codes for CASSQGQGFYGYTF.

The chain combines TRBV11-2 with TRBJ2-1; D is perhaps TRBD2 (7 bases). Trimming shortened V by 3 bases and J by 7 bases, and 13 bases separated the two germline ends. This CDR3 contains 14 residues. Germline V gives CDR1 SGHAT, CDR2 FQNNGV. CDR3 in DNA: TGTGCCAGCAGCTTCGGCGGGGGCCGTAATGAGCAGTTCTTC. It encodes CASSFGGGRNEQFF.

CDR3 residues: CSGSTSGRETQYF. The CDR3 DNA is TGCAGCGGATCGACTAGCGGGAGAGAGACCCAGTACTTC. The chain employs TRBV29-1 and TRBJ2-5; TRBD2 matches at 12 bases. CDR3 size: 13 residues. Per germline, CDR1 SQVTM and CDR2 ANQGSEA. J lost 4 bases, V lost 7 bases, and 4 bases had no gene match.

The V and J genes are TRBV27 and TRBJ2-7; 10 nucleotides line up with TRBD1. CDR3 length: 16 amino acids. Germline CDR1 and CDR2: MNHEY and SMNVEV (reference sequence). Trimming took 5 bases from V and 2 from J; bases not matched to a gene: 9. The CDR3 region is CASSPDPGTGAYEQYF. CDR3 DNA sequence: TGTGCCAGCAGTCCAGACCCCGGGACAGGGGCCTACGAGCAGTACTTC.

The CDR3 DNA is TGTGCCAGCAGTTCCAGACTCGAGTATAACGATGAGCAGTTCTTC. As protein: CASSSRLEYNDEQFF. The chain has TRBV27 and TRBJ2-1, with no clear D. V was pared by 4 bases and J by 8 bases, with 18 bases between. Germline CDR1 and CDR2: MNHEY and SMNVEV (reference sequence). The CDR3 has 15 amino acids.

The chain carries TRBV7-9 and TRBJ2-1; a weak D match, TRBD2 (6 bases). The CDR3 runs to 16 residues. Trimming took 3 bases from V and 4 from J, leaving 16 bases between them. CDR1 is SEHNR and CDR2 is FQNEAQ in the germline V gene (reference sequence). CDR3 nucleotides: TGTGCCAGCAGCTTGTTGCGGGGCGCAGGGTACAATGAGCAGTTCTTC. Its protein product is CASSLLRGAGYNEQFF.

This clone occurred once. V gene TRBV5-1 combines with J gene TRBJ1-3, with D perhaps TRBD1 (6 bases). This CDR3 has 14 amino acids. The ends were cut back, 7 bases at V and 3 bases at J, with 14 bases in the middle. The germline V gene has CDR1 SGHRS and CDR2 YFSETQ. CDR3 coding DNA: TGCGCCAGCGGAGAGGGGGGGATTGGAAACACCATATATTTT. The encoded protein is CASGEGGIGNTIYF. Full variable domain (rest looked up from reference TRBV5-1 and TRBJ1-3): KAGVTQTPRYLIKTRGQQVTLSCSPISGHRSVSWYQQTPGQGLQFLFEYFSETQRNKGNFPGRFSGRQFSNSRSEMNVSTLELGDSALYLCASGEGGIGNTIYFGEGSWLTVV.

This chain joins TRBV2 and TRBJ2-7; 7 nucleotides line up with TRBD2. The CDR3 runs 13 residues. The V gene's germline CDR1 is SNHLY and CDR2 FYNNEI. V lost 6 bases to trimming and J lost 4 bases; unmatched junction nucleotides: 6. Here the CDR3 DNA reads TGTGCCAGCAGGTGGGGGAGGGGTTACGAGCAGTACGTC. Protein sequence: CASRWGRGYEQYV.

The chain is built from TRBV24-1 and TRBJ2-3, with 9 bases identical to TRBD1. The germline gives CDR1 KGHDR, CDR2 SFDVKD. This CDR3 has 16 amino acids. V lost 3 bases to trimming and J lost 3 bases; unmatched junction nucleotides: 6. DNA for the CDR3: TGTGCCACCAGTGATCCGGACAGGGGTGGAACAGATACGCAGTATTTT. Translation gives CATSDPDRGGTDTQYF.

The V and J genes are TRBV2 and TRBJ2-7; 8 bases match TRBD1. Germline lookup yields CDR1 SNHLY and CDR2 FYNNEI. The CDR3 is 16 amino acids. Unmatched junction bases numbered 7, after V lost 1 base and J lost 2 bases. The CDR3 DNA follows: TGTGCCAGCAGTGAAGGGTTGGGACAGGTTCCCTACGAGCAGTACGTC. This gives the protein CASSEGLGQVPYEQYV.

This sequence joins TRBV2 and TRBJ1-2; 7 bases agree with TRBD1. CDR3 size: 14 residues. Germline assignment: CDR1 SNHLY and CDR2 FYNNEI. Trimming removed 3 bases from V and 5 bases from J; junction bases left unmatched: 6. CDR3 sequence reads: CASSDQGVGYGYTF. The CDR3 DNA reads TGTGCCAGCAGTGATCAGGGGGTCGGGTATGGCTACACCTTC. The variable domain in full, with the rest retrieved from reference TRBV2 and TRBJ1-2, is EPEVTQTPSHQVTQMGQEVILRCVPISNHLYFYWYRQILGQKVEFLVSFYNNEISEKSEIFDDQFSVERPDGSNFTLKIRSTKLEDSAMYFCASSDQGVGYGYTFGSGTRLTVV.

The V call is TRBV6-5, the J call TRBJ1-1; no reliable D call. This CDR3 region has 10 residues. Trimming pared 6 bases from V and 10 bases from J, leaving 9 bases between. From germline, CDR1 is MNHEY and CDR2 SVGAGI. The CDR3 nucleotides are TGTGCCAGCAGGAACGAAGCAGCTTTCTTT. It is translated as CASRNEAAFF.

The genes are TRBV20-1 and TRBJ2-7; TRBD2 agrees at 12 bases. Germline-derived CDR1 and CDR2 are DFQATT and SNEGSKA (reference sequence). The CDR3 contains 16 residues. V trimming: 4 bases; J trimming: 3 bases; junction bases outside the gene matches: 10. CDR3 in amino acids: CSANEGGTSGLYEQYF. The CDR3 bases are TGCAGTGCTAATGAGGGGGGGACTAGCGGGCTCTACGAGCAGTACTTC.

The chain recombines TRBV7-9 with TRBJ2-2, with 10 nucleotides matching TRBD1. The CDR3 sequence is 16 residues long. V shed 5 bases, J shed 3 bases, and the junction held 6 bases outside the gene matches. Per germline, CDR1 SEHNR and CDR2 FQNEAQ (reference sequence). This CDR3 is CASSRSGTGDTGELFF. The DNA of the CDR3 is TGTGCCAGCAGCCGCTCCGGGACAGGGGACACCGGGGAGCTGTTTTTT. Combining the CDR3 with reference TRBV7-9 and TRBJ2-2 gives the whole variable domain DTGVSQNPRHKITKRGQNVTFRCDPISEHNRLYWYRQTLGQGPEFLTYFQNEAQLEKSRLLSDRFSAERPKGSFSTLEIQRTEQGDSAMYLCASSRSGTGDTGELFFGEGSRLTVL.

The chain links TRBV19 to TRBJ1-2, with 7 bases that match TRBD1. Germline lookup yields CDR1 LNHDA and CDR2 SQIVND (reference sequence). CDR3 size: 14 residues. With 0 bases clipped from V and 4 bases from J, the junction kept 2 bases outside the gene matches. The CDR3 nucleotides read TGTGCCAGTAGTATAGACGGGACAGCCTATGGCTACACCTTC. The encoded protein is CASSIDGTAYGYTF.

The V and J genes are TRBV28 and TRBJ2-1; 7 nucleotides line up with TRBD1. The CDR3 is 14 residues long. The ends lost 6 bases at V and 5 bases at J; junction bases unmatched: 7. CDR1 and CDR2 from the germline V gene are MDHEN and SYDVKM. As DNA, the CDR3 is TGTGCCAGCAGCCCTGGGACAGAGAACAATGAGCAGTTCTTC. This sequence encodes CASSPGTENNEQFF.

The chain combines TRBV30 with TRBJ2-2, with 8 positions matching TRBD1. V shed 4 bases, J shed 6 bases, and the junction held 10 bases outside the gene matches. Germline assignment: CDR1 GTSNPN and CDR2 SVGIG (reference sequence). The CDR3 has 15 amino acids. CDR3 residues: CAWITKQGGSGELFF. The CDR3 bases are TGTGCCTGGATAACGAAACAGGGGGGTTCCGGGGAGCTGTTTTTT.

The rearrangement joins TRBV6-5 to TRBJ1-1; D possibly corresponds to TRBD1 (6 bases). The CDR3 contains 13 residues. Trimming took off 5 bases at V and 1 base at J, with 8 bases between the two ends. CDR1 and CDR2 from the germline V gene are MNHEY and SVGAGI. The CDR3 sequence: CASSQDRNTEAFF. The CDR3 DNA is TGTGCCAGCAGTCAGGACAGGAACACTGAAGCTTTCTTT.

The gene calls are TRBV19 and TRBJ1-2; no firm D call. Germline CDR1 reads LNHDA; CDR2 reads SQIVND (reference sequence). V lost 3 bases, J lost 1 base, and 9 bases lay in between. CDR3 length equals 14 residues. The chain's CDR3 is CASSISAGNYGYTF. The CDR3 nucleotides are TGTGCCAGTAGTATTTCGGCGGGTAACTATGGCTACACCTTC.

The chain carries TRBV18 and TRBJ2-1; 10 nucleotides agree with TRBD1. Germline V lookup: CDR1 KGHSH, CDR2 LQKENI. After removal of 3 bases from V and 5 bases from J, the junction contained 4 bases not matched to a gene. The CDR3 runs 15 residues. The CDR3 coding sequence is TGTGCCAGCTCACCCCGGACAGGGGGGAACAATGAGCAGTTCTTC. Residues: CASSPRTGGNNEQFF.